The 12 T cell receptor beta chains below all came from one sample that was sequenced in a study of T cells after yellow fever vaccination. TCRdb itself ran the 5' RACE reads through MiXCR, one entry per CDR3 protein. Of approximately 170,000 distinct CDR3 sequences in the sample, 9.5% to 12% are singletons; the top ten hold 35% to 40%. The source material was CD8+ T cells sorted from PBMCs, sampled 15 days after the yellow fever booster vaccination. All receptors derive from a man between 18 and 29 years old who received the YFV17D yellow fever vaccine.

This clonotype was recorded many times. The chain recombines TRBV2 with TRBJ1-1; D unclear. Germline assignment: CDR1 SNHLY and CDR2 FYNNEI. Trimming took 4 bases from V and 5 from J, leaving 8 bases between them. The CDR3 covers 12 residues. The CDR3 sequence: CASSVGGTEAFF. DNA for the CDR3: TGTGCCAGCAGTGTGGGAGGGACTGAAGCTTTCTTT.

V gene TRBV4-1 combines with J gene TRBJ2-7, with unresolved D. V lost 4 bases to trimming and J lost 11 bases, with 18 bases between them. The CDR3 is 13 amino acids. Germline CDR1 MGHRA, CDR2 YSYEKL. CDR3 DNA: TGCGCCAGCAGCCTTGGCGCGCCTCAGAGGAAGTACTTC. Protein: CASSLGAPQRKYF.

The CDR3 region has the DNA TGTGCCACCAGCCAGTTTTGGGACGGCACAGATACGCAGTATTTT. It specifies CATSQFWDGTDTQYF. The chain uses TRBV15 and TRBJ2-3; D may match TRBD1 or TRBD2 (5 bases each). The germline V and J ends were trimmed by 5 bases and 1 base, with 13 bases remaining between them. The CDR3 contains 15 residues. Germline V gene data show CDR1 as LNHNV and CDR2 as YYDKDF (reference sequence).

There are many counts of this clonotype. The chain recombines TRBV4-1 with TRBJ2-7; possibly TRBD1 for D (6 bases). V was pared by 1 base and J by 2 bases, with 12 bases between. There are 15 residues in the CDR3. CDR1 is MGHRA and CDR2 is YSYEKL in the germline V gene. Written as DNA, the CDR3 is TGCGCCAGCAGCCAAGGCCAGGGGTGGCCCTACGAGCAGTACGTC. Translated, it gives CASSQGQGWPYEQYV.

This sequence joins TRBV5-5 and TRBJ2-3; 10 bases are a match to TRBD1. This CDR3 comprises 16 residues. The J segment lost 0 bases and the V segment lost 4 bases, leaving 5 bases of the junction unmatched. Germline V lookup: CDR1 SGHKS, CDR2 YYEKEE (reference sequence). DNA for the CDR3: TGTGCCAGCAGCCGACAGGGGGCGCTGAGCACAGATACGCAGTATTTT. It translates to CASSRQGALSTDTQYF.

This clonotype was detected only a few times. DNA for the CDR3: TGTGCCAGCAGTTACTCCCCGGGACAGCGGATCCAAGAGACCCAGTACTTC. It yields the protein CASSYSPGQRIQETQYF. J is TRBJ2-5 and V is TRBV6-5; TRBD1 aligns across 7 bases. This CDR3 contains 17 residues. CDR1 MNHEY and CDR2 SVGAGI come from the germline V gene. The trim removed 0 bases at V and 1 base at J, leaving 8 bases unmatched.

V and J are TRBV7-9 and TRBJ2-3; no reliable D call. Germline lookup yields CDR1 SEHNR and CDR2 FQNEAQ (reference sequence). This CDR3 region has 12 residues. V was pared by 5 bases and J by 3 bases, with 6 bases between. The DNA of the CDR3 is TGTGCCAGCAGCACAATTACAGATACGCAGTATTTT. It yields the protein CASSTITDTQYF.

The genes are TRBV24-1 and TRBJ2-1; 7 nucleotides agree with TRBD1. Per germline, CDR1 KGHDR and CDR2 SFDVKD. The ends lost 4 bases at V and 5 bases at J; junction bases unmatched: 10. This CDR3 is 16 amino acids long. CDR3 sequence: CATSDYRGAGNNEQFF. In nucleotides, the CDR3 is TGTGCCACCAGTGACTACAGGGGAGCCGGTAACAATGAGCAGTTCTTC.

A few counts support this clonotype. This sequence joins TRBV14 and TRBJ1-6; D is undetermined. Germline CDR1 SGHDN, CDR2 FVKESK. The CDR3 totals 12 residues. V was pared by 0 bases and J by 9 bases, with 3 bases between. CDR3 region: CASSQDLSPLHF. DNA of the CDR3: TGTGCCAGCAGCCAAGATCTTTCACCCCTCCACTTT.

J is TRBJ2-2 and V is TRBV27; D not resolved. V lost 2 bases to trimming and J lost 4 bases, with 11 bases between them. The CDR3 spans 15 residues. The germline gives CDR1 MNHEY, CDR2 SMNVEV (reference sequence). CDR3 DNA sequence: TGTGCCAGCAGTTTAAGTAGGTCACCCACCGGGGAGCTGTTTTTT. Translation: CASSLSRSPTGELFF.

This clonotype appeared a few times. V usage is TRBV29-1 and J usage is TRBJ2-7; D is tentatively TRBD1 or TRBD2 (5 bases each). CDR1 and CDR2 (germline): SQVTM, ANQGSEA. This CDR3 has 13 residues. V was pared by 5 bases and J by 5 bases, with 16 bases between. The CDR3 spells CSVQRVLGDEQYV. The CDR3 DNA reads TGCAGCGTTCAACGCGTACTGGGGGACGAGCAGTACGTC.

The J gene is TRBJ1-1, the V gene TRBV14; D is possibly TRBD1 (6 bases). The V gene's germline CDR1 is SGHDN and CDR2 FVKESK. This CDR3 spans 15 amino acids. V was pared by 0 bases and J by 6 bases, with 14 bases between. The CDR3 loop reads CASSQDQAGEPEAFF. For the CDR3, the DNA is TGTGCCAGCAGCCAAGACCAGGCAGGGGAACCTGAAGCTTTCTTT.